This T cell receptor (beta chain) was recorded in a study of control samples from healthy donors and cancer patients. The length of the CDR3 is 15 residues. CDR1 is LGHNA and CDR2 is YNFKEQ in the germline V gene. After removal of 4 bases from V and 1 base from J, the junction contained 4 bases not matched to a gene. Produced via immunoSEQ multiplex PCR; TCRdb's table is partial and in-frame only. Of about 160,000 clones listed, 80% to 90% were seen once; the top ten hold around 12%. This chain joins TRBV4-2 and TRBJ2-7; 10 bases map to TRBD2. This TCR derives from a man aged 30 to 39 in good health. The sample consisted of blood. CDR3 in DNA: TGTGCCAGCAGCCTACAGACTAGCGGGTCCTACGAGCAGTACTTC. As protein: CASSLQTSGSYEQYF.